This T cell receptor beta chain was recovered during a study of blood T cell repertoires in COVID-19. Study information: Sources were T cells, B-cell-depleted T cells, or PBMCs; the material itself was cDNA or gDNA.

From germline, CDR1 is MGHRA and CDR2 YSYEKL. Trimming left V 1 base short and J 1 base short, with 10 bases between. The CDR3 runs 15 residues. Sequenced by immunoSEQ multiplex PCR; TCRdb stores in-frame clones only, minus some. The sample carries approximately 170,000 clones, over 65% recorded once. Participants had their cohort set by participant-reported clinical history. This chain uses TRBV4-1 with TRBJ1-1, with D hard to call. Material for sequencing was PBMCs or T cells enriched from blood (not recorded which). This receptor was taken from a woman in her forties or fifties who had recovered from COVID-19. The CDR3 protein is CASSQAGMGNTEAFF. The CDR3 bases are TGCGCCAGCAGCCAAGCGGGAATGGGGAACACTGAAGCTTTCTTT.